This T cell receptor (beta chain) was sequenced for a study of T cells in Graves' hyperthyroidism and ophthalmopathy. Study conclusions and caveats: Blood held most thyroid clonotypes expanded above 0.001 frequency.

This clonotype was seen at least ten times. Its antigen is unidentified. Reasons for excluding patients were uncontrolled infection, other autoimmune disease, pregnancy or lactation. Amplification yielded TCR beta CDR3 regions, with RNA transcripts as the source. First-round RT-PCR with HTBI primers amplified the TCR CDR3 region. TCRdb analysed the multiplex PCR reads with MiXCR anew, one entry per CDR3 protein. Of 370,000 or so distinct CDR3 sequences in the sample, approximately 14% were seen once. This TCR was sampled from a woman younger than 30 with Graves' hyperthyroidism that later progressed to Graves' ophthalmopathy. Sample: blood.

CDR3 in DNA: TGCGCCAGCAGCGTATCTAGCGACCAAGAGACCCAGTACTTC. Protein product: CASSVSSDQETQYF. The chain carries TRBV5-1 and TRBJ2-5, with D perhaps TRBD2 (6 bases). CDR1 is SGHRS and CDR2 is YFSETQ in the germline V gene. The germline V and J ends were trimmed by 4 bases and 0 bases, with 10 bases remaining between them. The CDR3 loop spans 14 amino acids.